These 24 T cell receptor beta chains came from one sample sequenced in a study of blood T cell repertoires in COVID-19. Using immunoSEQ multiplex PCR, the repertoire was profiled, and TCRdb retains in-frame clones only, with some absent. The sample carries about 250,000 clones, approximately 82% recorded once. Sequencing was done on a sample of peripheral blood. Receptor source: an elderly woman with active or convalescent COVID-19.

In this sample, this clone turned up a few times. The CDR3, as DNA: TGTGCCTGGGAACCGGGACAGGGTCGCTACGAGCAGTACTTC. Residues: CAWEPGQGRYEQYF. V is TRBV30 and J is TRBJ2-7; 9 bases map to TRBD1. From germline, CDR1 is GTSNPN and CDR2 SVGIG (reference sequence). The length of the CDR3 is 14 residues. The V and J ends lost 5 bases and 3 bases, in that order; junction bases with no gene match: 8.

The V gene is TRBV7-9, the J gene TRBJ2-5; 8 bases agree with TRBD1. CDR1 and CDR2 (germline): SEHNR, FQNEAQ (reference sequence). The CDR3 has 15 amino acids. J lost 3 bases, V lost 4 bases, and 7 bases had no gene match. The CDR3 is CASSSQTGVKETQYF. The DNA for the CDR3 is TGTGCCAGCAGCTCCCAGACAGGGGTGAAAGAGACCCAGTACTTC.

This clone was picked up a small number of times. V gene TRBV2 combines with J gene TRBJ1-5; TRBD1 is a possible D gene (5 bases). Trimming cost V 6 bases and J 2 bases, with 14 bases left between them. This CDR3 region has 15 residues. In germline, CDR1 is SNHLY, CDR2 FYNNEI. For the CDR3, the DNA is TGTGCCAGCAGCTTGGGGGGTGGAGGCAATCAGCCCCAGCATTTT. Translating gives CASSLGGGGNQPQHF.

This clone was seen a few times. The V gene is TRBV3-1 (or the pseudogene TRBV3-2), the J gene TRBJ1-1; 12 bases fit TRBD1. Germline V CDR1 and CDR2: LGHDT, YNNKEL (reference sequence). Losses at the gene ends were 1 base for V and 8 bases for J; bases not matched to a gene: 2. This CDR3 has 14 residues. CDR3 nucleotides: TGTGCCAGCAGCCAAGCGGGACAGGGGGCGGAAGCTTTCTTT. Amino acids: CASSQAGQGAEAFF.

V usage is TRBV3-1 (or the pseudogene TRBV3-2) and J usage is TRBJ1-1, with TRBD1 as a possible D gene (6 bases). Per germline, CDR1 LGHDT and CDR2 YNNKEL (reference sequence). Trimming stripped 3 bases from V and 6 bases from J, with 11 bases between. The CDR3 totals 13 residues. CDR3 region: CASSQGAWAEAFF. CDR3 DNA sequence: TGTGCCAGCAGCCAGGGGGCCTGGGCTGAAGCTTTCTTT.

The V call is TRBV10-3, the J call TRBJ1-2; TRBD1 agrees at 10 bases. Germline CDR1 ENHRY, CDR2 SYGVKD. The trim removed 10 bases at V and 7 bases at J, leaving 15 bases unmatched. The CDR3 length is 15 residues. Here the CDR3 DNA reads TGTGCCACTGGAAACGGACAGGGGGAGTTCTCTGGCTACACCTTC. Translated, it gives CATGNGQGEFSGYTF.

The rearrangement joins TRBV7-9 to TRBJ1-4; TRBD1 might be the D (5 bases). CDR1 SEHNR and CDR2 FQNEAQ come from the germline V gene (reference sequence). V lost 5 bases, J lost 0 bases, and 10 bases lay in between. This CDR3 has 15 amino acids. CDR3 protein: CASSAAGPTNEKLFF. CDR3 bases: TGTGCCAGCAGCGCGGCGGGGCCAACTAATGAAAAACTGTTTTTT.

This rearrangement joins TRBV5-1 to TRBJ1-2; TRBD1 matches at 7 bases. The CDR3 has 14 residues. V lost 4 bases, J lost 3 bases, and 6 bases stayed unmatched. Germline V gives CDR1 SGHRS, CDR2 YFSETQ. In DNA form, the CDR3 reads TGCGCCAGCAGCACAACCGGGACAGACTATGGCTACACCTTC. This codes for CASSTTGTDYGYTF.

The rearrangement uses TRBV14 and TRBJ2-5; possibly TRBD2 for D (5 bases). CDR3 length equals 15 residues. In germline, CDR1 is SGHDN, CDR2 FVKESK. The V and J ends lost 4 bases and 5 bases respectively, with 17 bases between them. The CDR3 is CASSRGFSVGETQYF. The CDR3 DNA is TGTGCCAGCAGCCGCGGGTTTTCGGTTGGGGAGACCCAGTACTTC.

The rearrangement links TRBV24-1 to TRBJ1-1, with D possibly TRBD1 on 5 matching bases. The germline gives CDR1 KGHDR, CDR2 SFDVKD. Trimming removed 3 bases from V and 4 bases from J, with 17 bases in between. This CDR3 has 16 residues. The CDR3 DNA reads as TGTGCCACCAGTGATCCCTTGGTGGGGGGAGGCACTGAAGCTTTCTTT. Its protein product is CATSDPLVGGGTEAFF.

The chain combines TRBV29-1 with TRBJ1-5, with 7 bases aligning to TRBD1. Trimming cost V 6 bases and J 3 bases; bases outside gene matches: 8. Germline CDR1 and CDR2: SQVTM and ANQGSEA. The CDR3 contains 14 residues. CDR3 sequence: CSVKPGTDNQPQHF. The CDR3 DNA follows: TGCAGCGTCAAACCAGGGACAGACAATCAGCCCCAGCATTTT.

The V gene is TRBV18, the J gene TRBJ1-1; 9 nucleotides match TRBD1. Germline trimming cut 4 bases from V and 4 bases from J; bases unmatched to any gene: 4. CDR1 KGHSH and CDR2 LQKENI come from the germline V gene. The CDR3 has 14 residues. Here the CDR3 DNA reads TGTGCCAGCTCACTGGGACAGGGAAGCACTGAAGCTTTCTTT. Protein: CASSLGQGSTEAFF. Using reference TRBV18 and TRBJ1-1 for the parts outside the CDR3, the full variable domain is NAGVMQNPRHLVRRRGQEARLRCSPMKGHSHVYWYRQLPEEGLKFMVYLQKENIIDESGMPKERFSAEFPKEGPSILRIQQVVRGDSAAYFCASSLGQGSTEAFFGQGTRLTVV.

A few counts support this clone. Here the CDR3 reads CASSKQGIGTGELFF. The CDR3 region has the DNA TGTGCCAGTAGTAAGCAGGGGATAGGCACCGGGGAGCTGTTTTTT. The chain recombines TRBV19 with TRBJ2-2; a possible D gene is TRBD1 (6 bases). V dropped 4 bases and J dropped 4 bases, with 13 bases sitting between them. CDR1 LNHDA and CDR2 SQIVND come from the germline V gene (reference sequence). The CDR3 contains 15 residues.

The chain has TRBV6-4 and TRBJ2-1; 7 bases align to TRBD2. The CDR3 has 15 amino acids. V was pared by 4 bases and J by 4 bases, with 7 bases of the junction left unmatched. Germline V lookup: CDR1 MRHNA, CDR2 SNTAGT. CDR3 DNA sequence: TGTGCCAGCAGTGCCGGGACCGGGAGGTACAATGAGCAGTTCTTC. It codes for CASSAGTGRYNEQFF.

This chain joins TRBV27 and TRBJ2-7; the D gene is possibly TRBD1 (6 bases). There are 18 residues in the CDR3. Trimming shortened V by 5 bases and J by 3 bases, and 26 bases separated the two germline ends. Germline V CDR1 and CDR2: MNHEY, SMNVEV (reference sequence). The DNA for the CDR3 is TGTGCCAGCAGTCCAAAGTCCCCGTTCAGGGGAACCCTCTACGAGCAGTACTTC. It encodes CASSPKSPFRGTLYEQYF.

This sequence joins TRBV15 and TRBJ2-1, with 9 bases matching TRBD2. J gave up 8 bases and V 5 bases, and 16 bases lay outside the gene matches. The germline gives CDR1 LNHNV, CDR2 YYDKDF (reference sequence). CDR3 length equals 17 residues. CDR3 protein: CATSPVAGGLGYDEQFF. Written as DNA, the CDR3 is TGTGCCACCAGCCCAGTTGCGGGGGGGCTGGGATACGATGAGCAGTTCTTC.

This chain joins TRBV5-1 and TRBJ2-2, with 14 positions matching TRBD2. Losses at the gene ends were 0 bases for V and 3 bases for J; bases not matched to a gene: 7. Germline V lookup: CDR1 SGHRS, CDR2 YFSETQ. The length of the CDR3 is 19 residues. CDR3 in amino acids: CASSLAGTSGSGYTGELFF. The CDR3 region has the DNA TGCGCCAGCAGCTTGGCCGGGACTAGCGGGAGCGGGTACACCGGGGAGCTGTTTTTT.

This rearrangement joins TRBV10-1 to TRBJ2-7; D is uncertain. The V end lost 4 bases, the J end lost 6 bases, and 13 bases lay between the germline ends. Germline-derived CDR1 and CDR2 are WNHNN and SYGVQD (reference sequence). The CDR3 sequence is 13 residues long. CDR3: CASSAYGSGEQYF. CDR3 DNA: TGCGCCAGCAGTGCGTACGGCTCGGGCGAGCAGTACTTC.

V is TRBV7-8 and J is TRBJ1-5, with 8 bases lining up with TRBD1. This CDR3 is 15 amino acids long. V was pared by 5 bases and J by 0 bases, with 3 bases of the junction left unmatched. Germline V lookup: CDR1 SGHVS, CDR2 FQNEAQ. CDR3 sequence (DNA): TGTGCCAGCAGCCCCGGGACAGGTAGCAATCAGCCCCAGCATTTT. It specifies CASSPGTGSNQPQHF. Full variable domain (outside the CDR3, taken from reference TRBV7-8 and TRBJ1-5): GAGVSQSPRYKVAKRGQDVALRCDPISGHVSLFWYQQALGQGPEFLTYFQNEAQLDKSGLPSDRFFAERPEGSVSTLKIQRTQQEDSAVYLCASSPGTGSNQPQHFGDGTRLSIL.

CDR3 region: CASSDVGRETQYF. CDR3 sequence (DNA): TGTGCCAGCAGTGACGTGGGGAGAGAGACCCAGTACTTC. This chain connects TRBV25-1 to TRBJ2-5; weak D call: TRBD2 (5 bases). Germline V gives CDR1 MGHDK, CDR2 SYGVNS. The CDR3 runs 13 residues. Trimming left V 3 bases short and J 4 bases short, with 9 bases between.

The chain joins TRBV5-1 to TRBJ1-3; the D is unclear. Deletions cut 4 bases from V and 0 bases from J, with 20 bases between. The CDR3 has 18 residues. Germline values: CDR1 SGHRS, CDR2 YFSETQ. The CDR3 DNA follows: TGCGCCAGCAGCACAACAGCGGGCAGTTTTAACTCTGGAAACACCATATATTTT. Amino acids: CASSTTAGSFNSGNTIYF.

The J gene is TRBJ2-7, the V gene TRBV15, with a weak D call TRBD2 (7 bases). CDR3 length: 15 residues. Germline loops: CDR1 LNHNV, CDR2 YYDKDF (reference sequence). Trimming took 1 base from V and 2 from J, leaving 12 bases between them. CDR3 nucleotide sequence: TGTGCCACCAGCAGAGCGTACGGGGGGCCCTACGAGCAGTACTTC. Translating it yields CATSRAYGGPYEQYF.

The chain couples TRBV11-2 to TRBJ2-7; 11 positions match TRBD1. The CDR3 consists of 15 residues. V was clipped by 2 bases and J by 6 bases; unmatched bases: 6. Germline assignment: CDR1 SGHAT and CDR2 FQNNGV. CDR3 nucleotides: TGTGCCAGCAGCTTACGCCGGGACAGGGGGTCCGAGCAGTACTTC. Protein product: CASSLRRDRGSEQYF.

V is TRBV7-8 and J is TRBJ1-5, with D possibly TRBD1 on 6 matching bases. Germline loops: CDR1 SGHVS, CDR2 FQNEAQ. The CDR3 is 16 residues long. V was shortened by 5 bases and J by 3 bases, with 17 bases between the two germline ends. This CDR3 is CASSPHREGINQPQHF. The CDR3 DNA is TGTGCCAGCAGCCCCCACAGGGAGGGGATCAATCAGCCCCAGCATTTT.